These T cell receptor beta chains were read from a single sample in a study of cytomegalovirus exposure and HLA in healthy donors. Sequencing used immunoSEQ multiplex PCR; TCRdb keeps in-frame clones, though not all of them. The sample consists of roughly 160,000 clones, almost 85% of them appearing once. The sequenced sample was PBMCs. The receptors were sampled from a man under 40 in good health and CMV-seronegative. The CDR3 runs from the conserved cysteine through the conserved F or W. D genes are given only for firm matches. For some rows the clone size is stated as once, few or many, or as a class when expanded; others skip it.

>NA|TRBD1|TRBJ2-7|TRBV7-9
TGTGCCAGCAGTTCAGACAGGGGCTTTTACTACGAGCAGTACTTC
CASSSDRGFYYEQYF
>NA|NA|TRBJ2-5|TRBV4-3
TGCGCCAGCAGCCAAGACTTCTTCGGGCGGGGACAAGAGACCCAGTACTTC
CASSQDFFGRGQETQYF
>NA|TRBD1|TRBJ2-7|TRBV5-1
TGCGCCAGCAGCTTCCGGGACAGGCTCCCATTATCGACCTACGAGCAGTACTTC
CASSFRDRLPLSTYEQYF
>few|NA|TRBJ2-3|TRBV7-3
TGTGCCAGCAGCTCCCACAACACAGATACGCAGTATTTT
CASSSHNTDTQYF
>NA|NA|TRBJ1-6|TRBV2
TGTGCCAGCAGTGACAGGGCCTATAATTCACCCCTCCACTTT
CASSDRAYNSPLHF
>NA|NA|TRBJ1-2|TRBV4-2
TGTGCCAGCAGCCAGGTTGACAGGTTTTCTAACTATGGCTACACCTTC
CASSQVDRFSNYGYTF
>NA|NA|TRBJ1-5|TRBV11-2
TGTGCCAGCAGCTCCGACAGAAATCAGCCCCAGCATTTT
CASSSDRNQPQHF
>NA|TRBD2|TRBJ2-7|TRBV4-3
TGCGCCAGCAGCCTTTCTAGCGGGAGGTACGAGCAGTACTTC
CASSLSSGRYEQYF
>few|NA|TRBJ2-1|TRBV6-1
TGTGCCAGCACCAAGTTGGGGGCTGGAGTCGATGAGCAGTTCTTC
CASTKLGAGVDEQFF
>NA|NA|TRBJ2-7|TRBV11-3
TGTGCCAGCAGCTTAGTTGGGACCGGGGGTAATATTTACGAGCAGTACTTC
CASSLVGTGGNIYEQYF
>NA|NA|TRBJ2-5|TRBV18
TGTGCCAGCTCAGAAGCACGTCAAGAGACCCAGTACTTC
CASSEARQETQYF
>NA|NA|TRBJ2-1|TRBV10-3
TGTGCCATCAGTGAGTCGGCGCCAGGTCAGTTCTTC
CAISESAPGQFF
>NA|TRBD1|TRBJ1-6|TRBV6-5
TGTGCCAGCAGAAGGGACAGGGGAGAATCACCCCTCCACTTT
CASRRDRGESPLHF
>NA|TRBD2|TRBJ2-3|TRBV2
TGTGCCAGCAGTGCAAGACTAGCGGGGGGGACAGATACGCAGTATTTT
CASSARLAGGTDTQYF
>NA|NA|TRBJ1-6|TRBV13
TGTGCCAGCAGCCAAAGGACACCTATCTATAATTCACCCCTCCACTTT
CASSQRTPIYNSPLHF
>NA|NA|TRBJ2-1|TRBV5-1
TGCGCCAGCAGCTTGCGGCGGGTTAACAATGAGCAGTTCTTC
CASSLRRVNNEQFF
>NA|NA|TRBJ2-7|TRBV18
TGTGCCAGCTCAAGACAGAACTACGAGCAGTACTTC
CASSRQNYEQYF
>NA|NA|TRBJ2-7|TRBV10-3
TGTGCCATCAGTGCGCATGCAGGGGTGAGCTCCTACGAGCAGTACTTC
CAISAHAGVSSYEQYF
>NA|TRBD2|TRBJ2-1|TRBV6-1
TGTGCCAGCAGTGTCTATATGGGTGGGTCCAGCGGGAGCCGGAACAATGAGCAGTTCTTC
CASSVYMGGSSGSRNNEQFF
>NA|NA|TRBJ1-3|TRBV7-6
TGTGCCAGCAGCTTAGCCGGAGATCCTGGAAACACCATATATTTT
CASSLAGDPGNTIYF
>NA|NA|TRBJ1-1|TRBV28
TGTGCCAGCAGTTTGGTTACAGGATTGTACACTGAAGCTTTCTTT
CASSLVTGLYTEAFF
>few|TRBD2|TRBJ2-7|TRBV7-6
TGTGCCAGCAGTCCTCGAGCGGGAAGCTCCTACGAGCAGTACTTC
CASSPRAGSSYEQYF
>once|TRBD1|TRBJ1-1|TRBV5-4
TGTGCCAGCAGGCATAGGACAGGGAGTACTGAAGCTTTCTTT
CASRHRTGSTEAFF
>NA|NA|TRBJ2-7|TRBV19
TGTGCCAGTAGCCGAGAGCGGTTCTCCTACGAGCAGTACTTC
CASSRERFSYEQYF
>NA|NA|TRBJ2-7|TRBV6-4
TGTGCCAGCACCCCTAAGGACACCATAGGCTACGAGCAGTACTTC
CASTPKDTIGYEQYF
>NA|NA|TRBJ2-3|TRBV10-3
TGTGCCATCAGTGAGGTGGGGGCCCTACTAAACACAGATACGCAGTATTTT
CAISEVGALLNTDTQYF
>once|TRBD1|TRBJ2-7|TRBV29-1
TGCAGCGTAGATACGGGACAGGGCGTCTACGAGCAGTACTTC
CSVDTGQGVYEQYF
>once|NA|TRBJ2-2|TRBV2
TGTGCCAGCAGGGGGAGAGCGATGAACACCGGGGAGCTGTTTTTT
CASRGRAMNTGELFF
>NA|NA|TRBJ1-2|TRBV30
TGTGCCTGGAGAGGCAGGGGTAAGAGCTATGGCTACACCTTC
CAWRGRGKSYGYTF
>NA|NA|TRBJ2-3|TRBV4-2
TGTGCCAGCAGGCCAACGGGGGATTCAGATACGCAGTATTTT
CASRPTGDSDTQYF
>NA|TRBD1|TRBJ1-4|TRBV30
TGTGCCTGGCCCGGGACAGCAACTAATGAAAAACTGTTTTTT
CAWPGTATNEKLFF
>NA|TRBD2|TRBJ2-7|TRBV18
TGTGCCAGCTCTTCCCTTTCCGCCGGGACTACCGCTGGAGAGCAGTACTTC
CASSSLSAGTTAGEQYF
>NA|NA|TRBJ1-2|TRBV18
TGTGCCAGCTCACCACTATCGTCTTTCGGGGGCTACACCTTC
CASSPLSSFGGYTF
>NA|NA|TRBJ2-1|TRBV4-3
TGCGCCAGCAGCCACGGGTCGCTCAATGAGCAGTTCTTC
CASSHGSLNEQFF
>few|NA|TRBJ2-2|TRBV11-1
TGTGCCAGCAGCCCTGAGACTAGATTTCGCACCGGGGAGCTGTTTTTT
CASSPETRFRTGELFF
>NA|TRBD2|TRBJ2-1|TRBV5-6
TGTGCCAGCAGCTTAAGAAGCGGGAGGCTGTACAATGAGCAGTTCTTC
CASSLRSGRLYNEQFF
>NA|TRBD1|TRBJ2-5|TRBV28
TGTGCCAGCAGTGAACAGGGGCAAGAGACCCAGTACTTC
CASSEQGQETQYF
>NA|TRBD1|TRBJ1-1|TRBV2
TGTGCCAGCAGAGGACAGGGGAACACTGAAGCTTTCTTT
CASRGQGNTEAFF
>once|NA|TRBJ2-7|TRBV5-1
TGCGCCAGCAGCTTGTGGAGTGGCGGGACTGACGTTACCTACGAGCAGTACTTC
CASSLWSGGTDVTYEQYF
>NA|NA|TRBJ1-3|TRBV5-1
TGCGCCAGCAGCTTGGTTGCGTTTCAGGCCGGAAACACCATATATTTT
CASSLVAFQAGNTIYF
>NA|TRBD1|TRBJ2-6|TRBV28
TGTGCCAGCAGTTTACCCCCGGCCGCGGCTCAGGGGGCCACAGGCTCTGGGGCCAACGTCCTGACTTTC
CASSLPPAAAQGATGSGANVLTF
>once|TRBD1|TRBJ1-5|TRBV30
TGTGCCTGGCGACAGGGACTCAATCAGCCCCAGCATTTT
CAWRQGLNQPQHF